Presented here are 19 T cell receptor beta chains from one specimen sequenced in a study of blood T cell repertoires in COVID-19. Here immunoSEQ multiplex PCR was the method, and the copy in TCRdb shows in-frame clones only, minus some. The table has some 260,000 clones, 85% to 90% seen once; the top ten hold 0.99%. Material: peripheral blood. All receptors derive from a woman in her 40s who had recovered from COVID-19.

This chain connects TRBV5-1 to TRBJ2-5, with 9 nucleotides matching TRBD1. Germline V gives CDR1 SGHRS, CDR2 YFSETQ. V lost 0 bases, J lost 5 bases, and 11 bases stayed unmatched. The CDR3 runs 17 residues. The CDR3 is CASSLGPGQGGRETQYF. CDR3 coding DNA: TGCGCCAGCAGCTTGGGACCGGGACAGGGTGGAAGGGAGACCCAGTACTTC.

The chain has TRBV6-6 and TRBJ1-1, with D tentatively TRBD1 (6 bases). There are 14 residues in the CDR3. Germline CDR1 and CDR2: MNHNY and SVGAGI (reference sequence). V was shortened by 2 bases and J by 3 bases, with 10 bases between the two germline ends. The CDR3 sequence is CASSYPGADTEAFF. The CDR3, as DNA: TGTGCCAGCAGTTACCCAGGGGCGGACACTGAAGCTTTCTTT.

The chain recombines TRBV19 with TRBJ1-2; D remains ambiguous. CDR1 LNHDA and CDR2 SQIVND come from the germline V gene (reference sequence). The CDR3 runs to 14 residues. Trimming cost V 5 bases and J 0 bases, with 10 bases left between them. CDR3 amino acids: CASSYPPANYGYTF. CDR3 sequence (DNA): TGTGCCAGTAGTTACCCCCCAGCTAACTATGGCTACACCTTC.

The gene calls are TRBV19 and TRBJ1-1, with a possible D match to TRBD1 (5 bases). Trimming removed 5 bases at V and 8 bases at J, with 12 bases between. CDR3 length: 12 amino acids. CDR1 is LNHDA and CDR2 is SQIVND in the germline V gene (reference sequence). The CDR3 is CASSFAGGEAFF. The CDR3 region has the DNA TGTGCCAGTAGTTTTGCGGGGGGAGAAGCTTTCTTT.

The chain is built from TRBV7-9 and TRBJ2-1; 7 nucleotides line up with TRBD2. Germline values: CDR1 SEHNR, CDR2 FQNEAQ (reference sequence). Losses at the gene ends were 8 bases for V and 10 bases for J; bases not matched to a gene: 14. The CDR3 has 14 residues. The CDR3 DNA reads as TGTGCCAGCTCCCGCGGGCGGGATAGCGGGGAGCAGTTCTTC. It yields the protein CASSRGRDSGEQFF. The full variable domain, with the rest looked up from reference TRBV7-9 and TRBJ2-1, is DTGVSQNPRHKITKRGQNVTFRCDPISEHNRLYWYRQTLGQGPEFLTYFQNEAQLEKSRLLSDRFSAERPKGSFSTLEIQRTEQGDSAMYLCASSRGRDSGEQFFGPGTRLTVL.

J is TRBJ2-2 and V is TRBV12-3 or TRBV12-4; 8 bases match TRBD1. Trimming cost V 6 bases and J 6 bases; bases outside gene matches: 3. The CDR3 is 13 amino acids. In DNA form, the CDR3 reads TGTGCCAGCAGCCCAGGGGGCCCCGGGGAGCTGTTTTTT. It is translated as CASSPGGPGELFF.

This sequence joins TRBV5-5 and TRBJ1-5, with 8 bases aligning to TRBD1. The germline V gene has CDR1 SGHKS and CDR2 YYEKEE (reference sequence). The junction had 16 bases not matched to a gene; V was cut back by 2 bases and J by 6 bases. The CDR3 sequence is 18 residues long. In DNA, the CDR3 is TGTGCCAGCAGCTTTAGTCGGCAGGGGGCCGCTCCGCGTCAGCCCCAGCATTTT. Translated, it gives CASSFSRQGAAPRQPQHF.

This clone was seen only once. J is TRBJ1-2 and V is TRBV11-3; D unclear. This CDR3 has 12 residues. Germline assignment: CDR1 SGHNT and CDR2 YENEEA. The V gene lost 5 bases and the J gene lost 4 bases, with 8 bases spanning the gap. The CDR3 DNA reads as TGTGCCAGCAGCCCCAACTCCTATGGCTACACCTTC. Translating it yields CASSPNSYGYTF.

The chain carries TRBV7-8 and TRBJ2-1, with 8 bases lining up with TRBD2. The ends lost 7 bases at V and 6 bases at J; junction bases unmatched: 5. The CDR3 extends over 13 amino acids. Per the germline V gene, CDR1 is SGHVS and CDR2 is FQNEAQ. This CDR3 reads CASNQGLGNEQFF. The CDR3 nucleotides read TGTGCCAGCAACCAGGGACTAGGCAATGAGCAGTTCTTC.

CDR3 protein: CASTSPGANVLTF. As DNA, the CDR3 is TGTGCCAGCACCTCCCCCGGGGCCAACGTCCTGACTTTC. V usage is TRBV6-5 and J usage is TRBJ2-6; D unclear. The V gene lost 7 bases and the J gene lost 4 bases, with 8 bases spanning the gap. Germline V gene lookup returns CDR1 MNHEY and CDR2 SVGAGI. The length of the CDR3 is 13 residues.

The CDR3 DNA reads TGTGCCAGCAGCGCTAGCGGACTGAGCACAGATACGCAGTATTTT. Its translation is CASSASGLSTDTQYF. This sequence joins TRBV9 and TRBJ2-3, with 7 positions matching TRBD2. V lost 3 bases and J lost 0; bases outside the gene matches: 4. The germline V gene encodes CDR1 SGDLS and CDR2 YYNGEE. The CDR3 totals 15 residues.

V is TRBV11-2 and J is TRBJ1-1; TRBD1 matches at 7 bases. CDR1 SGHAT and CDR2 FQNNGV come from the germline V gene. The CDR3 loop spans 14 amino acids. J gave up 6 bases and V 4 bases, and 8 bases lay outside the gene matches. Here the CDR3 DNA reads TGTGCCAGCAGCTCGCTGACAGGGAGCCCTGAAGCTTTCTTT. This encodes CASSSLTGSPEAFF.

In its sample, this clone was seen once. This sequence joins TRBV4-3 and TRBJ2-1; 10 nucleotides align to TRBD1. V was clipped by 1 base and J by 9 bases; unmatched bases: 6. Germline lookup yields CDR1 LGHNA and CDR2 YSLEER. This CDR3 region has 15 residues. This chain's CDR3 is CASSQGTGGSGEQFF. CDR3 sequence (DNA): TGCGCCAGCAGCCAAGGGACAGGGGGGTCTGGTGAGCAGTTCTTC.

The V gene is TRBV7-2, the J gene TRBJ1-5; D is perhaps TRBD1 (5 bases). CDR3 length equals 15 residues. V lost 7 bases and J lost 3, with 16 bases in between. Looked up from germline, CDR1 is SGHTA and CDR2 is FQGNSA. The CDR3 nucleotides are TGTGCCAGCACCCCATGGGGGGGGGTCAATCAGCCCCAGCATTTT. This sequence encodes CASTPWGGVNQPQHF.

This clone was observed a few times. The rearrangement links TRBV7-6 to TRBJ1-1, with D possibly being TRBD1 (6 bases). The CDR3 loop spans 16 amino acids. Germline CDR1 reads SGHVS; CDR2 reads FNYEAQ. Trimming left V 4 bases short and J 4 bases short, with 19 bases between. The CDR3 reads CASSSPVGGGGTEAFF. The CDR3 bases are TGTGCCAGCAGCTCCCCGGTTGGGGGAGGGGGCACTGAAGCTTTCTTT.

This chain connects TRBV9 to TRBJ2-2; a possible D gene is TRBD1 (6 bases). Germline assignment: CDR1 SGDLS and CDR2 YYNGEE. V gave up 1 base and J gave up 5 bases, with 15 bases separating them. The CDR3 covers 16 residues. DNA for the CDR3: TGTGCCAGCAGCGTATTTTCAGGGGATGGAACCGGGGAGCTGTTTTTT. The encoded protein is CASSVFSGDGTGELFF.

In DNA form, the CDR3 reads TGTGCCAGCAGCCAAGGTCCGTACGAGCAGTACTTC. This codes for CASSQGPYEQYF. The chain couples TRBV4-2 to TRBJ2-7, with unresolved D. Germline values: CDR1 LGHNA, CDR2 YNFKEQ. There are 12 residues in the CDR3. V was pared by 1 base and J by 4 bases, with 5 bases between.

This chain connects TRBV7-8 to TRBJ2-7, with D maybe TRBD2 (6 bases). CDR1 is SGHVS and CDR2 is FQNEAQ in the germline V gene. Trimming left V 4 bases short and J 0 bases short, with 13 bases between. This CDR3 has 15 residues. This CDR3 reads CASSSSSVSSYEQYF. The CDR3 nucleotides are TGTGCCAGCAGCTCCTCTAGCGTTAGCTCCTACGAGCAGTACTTC.

The V and J genes are TRBV7-6 and TRBJ1-3; the D is unclear. The germline gives CDR1 SGHVS, CDR2 FNYEAQ. The germline V and J ends were trimmed by 5 bases and 0 bases, with 8 bases remaining between them. CDR3 length: 14 amino acids. CDR3 coding DNA: TGTGCCAGCAGCCCGGGTCCCTCTGGAAACACCATATATTTT. Translating it yields CASSPGPSGNTIYF.